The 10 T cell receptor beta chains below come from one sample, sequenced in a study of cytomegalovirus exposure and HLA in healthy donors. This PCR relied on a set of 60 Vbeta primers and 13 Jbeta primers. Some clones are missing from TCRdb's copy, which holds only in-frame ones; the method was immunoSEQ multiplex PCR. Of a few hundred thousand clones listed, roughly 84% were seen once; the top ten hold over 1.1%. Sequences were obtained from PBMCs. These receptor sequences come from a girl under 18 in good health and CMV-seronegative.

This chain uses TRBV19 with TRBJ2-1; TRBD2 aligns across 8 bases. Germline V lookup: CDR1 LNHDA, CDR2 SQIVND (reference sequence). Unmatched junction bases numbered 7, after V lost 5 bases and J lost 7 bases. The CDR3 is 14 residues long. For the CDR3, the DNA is TGTGCCAGTAGTCAAGCGGGAGCTTTGAATGAGCAGTTCTTC. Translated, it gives CASSQAGALNEQFF. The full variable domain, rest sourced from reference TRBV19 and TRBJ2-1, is DGGITQSPKYLFRKEGQNVTLSCEQNLNHDAMYWYRQDPGQGLRLIYYSQIVNDFQKGDIAEGYSVSREKKESFPLTVTSAQKNPTAFYLCASSQAGALNEQFFGPGTRLTVL.

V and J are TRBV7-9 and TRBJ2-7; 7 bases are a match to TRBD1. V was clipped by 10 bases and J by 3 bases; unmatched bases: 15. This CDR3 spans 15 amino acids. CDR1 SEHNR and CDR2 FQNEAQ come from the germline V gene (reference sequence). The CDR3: CATDREPFNRYEQYF. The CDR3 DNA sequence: TGTGCCACCGACAGGGAGCCATTTAACCGCTACGAGCAGTACTTC.

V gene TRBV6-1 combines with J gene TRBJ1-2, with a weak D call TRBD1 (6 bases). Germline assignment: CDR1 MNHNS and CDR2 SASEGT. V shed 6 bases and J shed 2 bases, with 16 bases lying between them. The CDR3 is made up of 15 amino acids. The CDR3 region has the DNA TGTGCCAGCAGAGTACAGGGTAGGAAAAACTATGGCTACACCTTC. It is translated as CASRVQGRKNYGYTF.

For the CDR3, the DNA is TGTGCCAGCAGCCTCTCTAGCGGGAGGTTTACGCAGTATTTT. Protein: CASSLSSGRFTQYF. The chain combines TRBV11-2 with TRBJ2-3, with 11 bases aligning to TRBD2. Germline trimming cut 5 bases from V and 8 bases from J; bases unmatched to any gene: 6. There are 14 residues in the CDR3. Germline assignment: CDR1 SGHAT and CDR2 FQNNGV.

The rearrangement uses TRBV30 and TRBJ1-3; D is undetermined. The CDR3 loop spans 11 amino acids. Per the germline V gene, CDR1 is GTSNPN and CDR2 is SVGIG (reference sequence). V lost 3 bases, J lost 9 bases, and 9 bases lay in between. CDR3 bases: TGTGCCTGGAGCCGCGGCCTCACCATATATTTT. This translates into CAWSRGLTIYF.

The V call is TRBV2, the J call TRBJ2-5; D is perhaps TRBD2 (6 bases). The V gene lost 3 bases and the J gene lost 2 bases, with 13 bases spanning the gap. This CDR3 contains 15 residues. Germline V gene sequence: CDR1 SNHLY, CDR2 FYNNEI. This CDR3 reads CASSDDLREQETQYF. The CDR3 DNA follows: TGTGCCAGCAGTGATGATTTGCGGGAACAAGAGACCCAGTACTTC.

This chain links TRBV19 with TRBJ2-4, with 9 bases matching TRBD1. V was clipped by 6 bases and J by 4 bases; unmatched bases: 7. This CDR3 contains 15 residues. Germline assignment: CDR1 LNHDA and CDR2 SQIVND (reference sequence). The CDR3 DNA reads TGTGCCAGTAGGGACAGGGGCGGGCTAAAAAACATTCAGTACTTC. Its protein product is CASRDRGGLKNIQYF.

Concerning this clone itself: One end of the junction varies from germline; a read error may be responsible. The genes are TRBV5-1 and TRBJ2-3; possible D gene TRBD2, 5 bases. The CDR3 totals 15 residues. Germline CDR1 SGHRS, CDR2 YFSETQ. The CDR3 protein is CASSSGEFRTDTQCF. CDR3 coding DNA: TGCGCCAGCAGCTCCGGGGAATTCCGCACAGATACGCAGTGTTTT. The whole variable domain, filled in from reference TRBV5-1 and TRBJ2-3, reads KAGVTQTPRYLIKTRGQQVTLSCSPISGHRSVSWYQQTPGQGLQFLFEYFSETQRNKGNFPGRFSGRQFSNSRSEMNVSTLELGDSALYLCASSSGEFRTDTQCFGPGTRLTVL.

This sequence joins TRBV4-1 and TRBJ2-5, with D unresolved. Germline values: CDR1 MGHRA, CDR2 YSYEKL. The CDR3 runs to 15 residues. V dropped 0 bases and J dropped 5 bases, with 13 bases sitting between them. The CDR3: CASSQDREVSETQYF. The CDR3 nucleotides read TGCGCCAGCAGCCAAGATAGAGAGGTTTCTGAGACCCAGTACTTC.

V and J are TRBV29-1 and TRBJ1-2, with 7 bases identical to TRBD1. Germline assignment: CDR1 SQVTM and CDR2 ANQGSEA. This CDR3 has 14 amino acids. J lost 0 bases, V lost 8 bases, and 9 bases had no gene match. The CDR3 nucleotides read TGCAGCATTAGTCGACAGGGTCCTAACTATGGCTACACCTTC. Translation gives CSISRQGPNYGYTF. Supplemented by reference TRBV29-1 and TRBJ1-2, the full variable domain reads SAVISQKPSRDICQRGTSLTIQCQVDSQVTMMFWYRQQPGQSLTLIATANQGSEATYESGFVIDKFPISRPNLTFSTLTVSNMSPEDSSIYLCSISRQGPNYGYTFGSGTRLTVV.